This T cell receptor beta chain was observed in a study of T cell responses to AZD1222 COVID-19 vaccine (dated by TCRdb to the early 2020s). About the full investigation: A total of 230 or so trial participants underwent TCR sequencing, of whom around 200 received two doses of AZD1222 and some 26 received two doses of the MenACWY control vaccine. Trial participants were enrolled by age into 18-55, 56-69 and 70-plus year subgroups, with around 150, 28 and 57 TCR-sequenced participants respectively.

Notes on this clone: It has no known antigen specificity. Base qualities are not provided; no much larger clone lies one nucleotide away.

In light of the paper, this sample's time point label describes: about 28 days (+/-7) after the second vaccine dose. AZD1222 recipients with second doses at about 4 weeks or about 12 weeks were pooled, because spike-specific TCR depth and breadth did not differ between schedules. Vaccinee samples came from UK trials COV001 and COV002, including a single-blind randomized controlled phase 2/3 trial of AZD1222 (ChAdOx1 nCoV-19) in healthy adults. Trial participant PBMC samples were collected at day 0 and day 28 after the second dose for TCRbeta chain sequencing. Paper-wide results and their limitations: After two AZD1222 doses, both the breadth and the depth of spike-specific TCRs were significantly higher than at day 0 and than in MenACWY recipients. Most participants were white British and females outnumbered males, and the authors suggested that clonal diversity may have been underestimated. No day 14 peak-response samples were available, so repertoires were characterized only after the peak T cell response. The 56-69-year group was small, and its depth increase did not reach significance, likely because of low power. CD4 TCRs associated with the vaccine covered the entire spike protein, and the dominant responses were in regions 160-218 and 743-854. Reportedly, close to half of the unique spike-specific TCRs recognized epitopes lying outside the regions that are mutated in the B.1.351 and B.1.1.7 variants. Only a handful of AZD1222 recipients were SARS-CoV-2 seropositive at baseline, limiting conclusions about previously exposed vaccinees.

The CDR3 regions of human TCRbeta chains were analyzed by immunosequencing. As for the original processing: Repertoire TCRs were matched against a reference library of SARS-CoV-2-specific TCRs generated with the MIRA antigen-specificity platform. Breadth meant the fraction of unique TCRs that were SARS-CoV-2-associated, whereas depth meant the fraction of total T cells that were SARS-CoV-2-associated. Each spike-specific TCR was assigned to its reactive spike region and to a CD4 or CD8 class using the MIRA data. Log10-transformed breadth and depth values were compared by one-way ANOVA with Sidak's multiple comparisons tests. The clones in this table, taken by TCRdb from immuneACCESS, are in-frame only. Not every clone is retained; where verified, under half of the shortfall comes from an unresolved V gene, and the cause of the rest is unknown. That table gives V, J and clone size, and the DNA gave D and trimming. In all, the sample holds roughly 270,000 clones, and 85% to 95% of those were seen once. Jointly, the top ten make up about 0.5% of the sample.

Trimming at the junction amounts to 3 bases on V and 4 bases on J, and the germline ends lie 16 bases apart. Including the terminal cysteine and phenylalanine, the CDR3 comprises 15 residues. The sequence is cut down to CDR3 DNA, 45 bases in frame from base 1. CDR1 and CDR2 are drawn from the germline V gene: KGHSH, LQKENI. Sample: peripheral blood, taken 28 days after the second AZD1222 dose. In this chain, TRBV18 is recombined with TRBJ2-7; the D gene is perhaps TRBD1, from 5 matching bases. This sequence originates from an adult who received the AZD1222 COVID-19 vaccine. The nucleotides read TGTGCCAGCTCACCTTTCGGCGCAGGGCAATACGAGCAGTACTTC. Translated, it reads CASSPFGAGQYEQYF. The entire variable domain, with the stretches around the CDR3 drawn from the reference TRBV18 and TRBJ2-7 proteins, is NAGVMQNPRHLVRRRGQEARLRCSPMKGHSHVYWYRQLPEEGLKFMVYLQKENIIDESGMPKERFSAEFPKEGPSILRIQQVVRGDSAAYFCASSPFGAGQYEQYFGPGTRLTVT.